What follows are 17 T cell receptor beta chains derived from one specimen sequenced in a study of glioma-infiltrating T cells. The iRepertoire nested amplicon-rescue multiplex PCR amplified TCR alpha and beta CDR3s from RNA. TCRdb independently ran MiXCR on the multiplex PCR reads; one entry per CDR3 protein. The table has under 200,000 distinct CDR3 sequences, 32% seen once; the top ten hold 20%. Input material: glioma tissue, nonneoplastic brain tissue, or PBMCs (not recorded which). The receptors come from a human donor with low-grade glioma or glioblastoma, undergoing nonglioma brain surgery, or in good health (not recorded which).

This clonotype appeared a single time. The CDR3 loop is CASSRTKGLAGDEQYF. In nucleotides, the CDR3 is TGTGCCAGCAGCCGAACGAAGGGACTAGCGGGCGACGAGCAGTACTTC. V usage is TRBV11-2 and J usage is TRBJ2-7; TRBD2 matches at 12 bases. From germline, CDR1 is SGHAT and CDR2 FQNNGV. Trimming took 5 bases from V and 5 from J; bases not matched to a gene: 10. The CDR3 is 16 residues long.

This clonotype was recorded at least ten times. The J gene is TRBJ2-3, the V gene TRBV4-1; tentative D call: TRBD1 (6 bases). From germline, CDR1 is MGHRA and CDR2 YSYEKL. The V end lost 2 bases, the J end lost 0 bases, and 9 bases lay between the germline ends. CDR3 length: 15 residues. The CDR3 sequence is CASSQRDKSTDTQYF. In DNA form, the CDR3 reads TGCGCCAGCAGCCAAAGGGACAAAAGCACAGATACGCAGTATTTT.

This clonotype was counted many times. Sequence at one end of the junction differs from germline and may be a read error. The chain couples TRBV18 to TRBJ1-4; 7 bases line up with TRBD1. Looked up from germline, CDR1 is KGHSH and CDR2 is LQKENI. The CDR3 runs to 15 residues. The CDR3 spells CASSSPGQLNEKLFF. In DNA, the CDR3 is TGTGCCAGCTCATCACCGGGACAGCTTAATGAAAAACTGTTTTTT.

This chain uses TRBV6-1 with TRBJ2-7; D might be TRBD1 (6 bases). CDR3 length: 12 amino acids. V gave up 8 bases and J gave up 4 bases, with 12 bases separating them. CDR1 is MNHNS and CDR2 is SASEGT in the germline V gene. The DNA for the CDR3 is TGTGCCAGCCGAGAAGGGACATACGAGCAGTACTTC. It yields the protein CASREGTYEQYF.

This clonotype was picked up many times. The CDR3 DNA sequence: TGTGCCAGCACCCCAGATGTCCGTTTCTACGAGCAGTACTTC. This encodes CASTPDVRFYEQYF. The V call is TRBV12-3 or TRBV12-4, the J call TRBJ2-7; D unclear. V gave up 7 bases and J gave up 3 bases, with 16 bases separating them. This CDR3 region has 14 residues.

This clonotype appeared once. The chain combines TRBV29-1 with TRBJ2-7, with 9 positions matching TRBD2. Germline V lookup: CDR1 SQVTM, CDR2 ANQGSEA. Trimming at V came to 4 bases and at J to 5 bases, leaving 3 bases not matched to a gene. The CDR3 covers 12 residues. For the CDR3, the DNA is TGCAGCGTTGCGGCGGGAGGGAACGAGCAGTACTTC. Translation gives CSVAAGGNEQYF.

This clonotype was counted at least ten times. This chain links TRBV7-3 with TRBJ2-1; 7 positions match TRBD1. Trimming cost V 5 bases and J 5 bases; bases outside gene matches: 9. CDR3 length equals 15 residues. Germline loops: CDR1 SGHTA, CDR2 FQGTGA. The CDR3 bases are TGTGCCAGCAGCCCTATGGGACAGCTCGACAATGAGCAGTTCTTC. This codes for CASSPMGQLDNEQFF. The full variable domain, in which reference TRBV7-3 and TRBJ2-1 provide the parts outside the CDR3, is GAGVSQTPSNKVTEKGKYVELRCDPISGHTALYWYRQSLGQGPEFLIYFQGTGAADDSGLPNDRFFAVRPEGSVSTLKIQRTERGDSAVYLCASSPMGQLDNEQFFGPGTRLTVL.

This clonotype has ten or more counts. The chain couples TRBV7-9 to TRBJ2-7, with a tentative D call TRBD2 (5 bases). The CDR3 runs to 13 residues. Germline CDR1 and CDR2: SEHNR and FQNEAQ (reference sequence). The ends were cut back, 5 bases at V and 2 bases at J, with 10 bases in the middle. The CDR3 spells CASSPDSTYEQYF. The CDR3 DNA reads as TGTGCCAGCAGCCCGGACTCCACCTACGAGCAGTACTTC. The full variable domain, rest sourced from reference TRBV7-9 and TRBJ2-7, is DTGVSQNPRHKITKRGQNVTFRCDPISEHNRLYWYRQTLGQGPEFLTYFQNEAQLEKSRLLSDRFSAERPKGSFSTLEIQRTEQGDSAMYLCASSPDSTYEQYFGPGTRLTVT.

To note about this clonotype: Just one base apart from a much larger clone, this may be a read error. This chain uses TRBV7-2 with TRBJ2-5, with 7 positions matching TRBD1. The germline gives CDR1 SGHTA, CDR2 FQGNSA. V was pared by 1 base and J by 3 bases, with 5 bases of the junction left unmatched. The CDR3 is 15 residues long. CDR3 nucleotide sequence: TGTGCCAGCAGCTTAGATGGGACAGATAAAGAGACCCAGTACTTC. It codes for CASSLDGTDKETQYF.

Regarding this clonotype: A much larger clone sits a single nucleotide away, making a read error possible. The chain employs TRBV7-3 and TRBJ2-7; no definite D call. V was pared by 5 bases and J by 3 bases, with 11 bases between. Germline-derived CDR1 and CDR2 are SGHTA and FQGTGA. This CDR3 is 13 amino acids long. The CDR3 nucleotides are TGTGCCAGCAGCACATGGGTCGGCTACGAGCAGTACTTC. This gives the protein CASSTWVGYEQYF.

This clonotype was detected ten times or more. The chain links TRBV20-1 to TRBJ2-7; the D is unclear. The ends were cut back, 2 bases at V and 7 bases at J, with 9 bases in the middle. The CDR3 is made up of 11 amino acids. CDR1 and CDR2 from the germline V gene are DFQATT and SNEGSKA (reference sequence). This chain's CDR3 is CSARQSGEQYF. Here the CDR3 DNA reads TGCAGTGCTAGACAGTCCGGGGAGCAGTACTTC.

The V call is TRBV4-1, the J call TRBJ1-4; D gene unclear. V was clipped by 1 base and J by 5 bases, with 14 bases between them. The CDR3 totals 16 residues. The V gene's germline CDR1 is MGHRA and CDR2 YSYEKL. This chain's CDR3 is CASSQVTGLANEKLFF. Here the CDR3 DNA reads TGCGCCAGCAGCCAAGTCACTGGGTTGGCGAATGAAAAACTGTTTTTT.

This clonotype was seen repeatedly, ten times or more. The gene calls are TRBV20-1 and TRBJ2-1; 12 nucleotides match TRBD1. After removal of 6 bases from V and 4 bases from J, the junction contained 7 bases not matched to a gene. Germline V gives CDR1 DFQATT, CDR2 SNEGSKA (reference sequence). The CDR3 consists of 15 residues. The CDR3 protein is CSAEGQGASYNEQFF. DNA of the CDR3: TGCAGTGCCGAGGGACAGGGGGCTTCTTACAATGAGCAGTTCTTC.

This clonotype was seen repeatedly, ten times or more. The J gene is TRBJ2-5, the V gene TRBV29-1, with D uncertain. Trimming cost V 3 bases and J 5 bases, with 7 bases left between them. CDR3 length: 11 amino acids. In germline, CDR1 is SQVTM, CDR2 ANQGSEA. CDR3 amino acids: CSVEVGETQYF. CDR3 nucleotides: TGCAGCGTTGAGGTTGGCGAGACCCAGTACTTC.

This clonotype was observed at least ten times. The chain combines TRBV20-1 with TRBJ1-1; D is uncertain. V gave up 0 bases and J gave up 11 bases, with 16 bases separating them. This CDR3 has 13 residues. The germline gives CDR1 DFQATT, CDR2 SNEGSKA (reference sequence). The CDR3 protein is CSARDSETLGAFF. In nucleotides, the CDR3 is TGCAGTGCTAGAGATTCGGAGACCTTAGGGGCTTTCTTT.

This clonotype was detected only a few times. The J gene is TRBJ2-7, the V gene TRBV12-3 or TRBV12-4, with D uncertain. The CDR3 contains 13 residues. Trimming removed 2 bases at V and 5 bases at J, with 10 bases between. The CDR3 sequence is CASSLSGLDEQYF. DNA of the CDR3: TGTGCCAGCAGTTTAAGTGGATTGGACGAGCAGTACTTC.

The count of this clonotype is one. At one end the junction does not follow the germline gene, possibly because of a read error. The chain combines TRBV5-4 with TRBJ1-1, with 7 bases aligning to TRBD1. Germline V gives CDR1 SGHNT, CDR2 YYREEE (reference sequence). The CDR3 is 15 amino acids. This chain's CDR3 is CASSSRGEKGAEAIF. CDR3 bases: TGTGCCAGCAGCTCCAGGGGGGAGAAAGGCGCTGAAGCTATCTTT.